The TCR beta chain under discussion was sequenced for a study of blood T cell repertoires in COVID-19. As for the study in general: Samples representing acute and convalescent COVID-19 were sourced from the United States, Italy and Spain. PBMCs, B-cell-depleted T cells, or T cells were the source of the cDNA or gDNA that made up the material.

This clone occurred once. Other DNA sequences of this sample code for an identical CDR3. Germline V gives CDR1 MNHEY, CDR2 SVGAGI. Trimming cost V 6 bases and J 5 bases; bases outside gene matches: 6. The CDR3 contains 14 residues. In the original workflow: Amplification from reference gene primers served as the basis for estimated nucleated cell counts. TCRdb's table, derived via immunoSEQ multiplex PCR, lists solely in-frame clones and lacks some. V and J calls and clone size are copied from that table; D and trimming were computed from the DNA. The repertoire has about 150,000 clones, 87% of them found once; the top ten carry less than 4.5%.

The J gene is TRBJ1-1, the V gene TRBV6-5; 10 bases map to TRBD1. Source material: peripheral blood. The source is a woman aged 55-75 years with active or convalescent COVID-19. This CDR3 is CASRPTGGNTEAFF. CDR3 nucleotide sequence: TGTGCCAGCAGACCGACAGGGGGCAATACTGAAGCTTTCTTT.